What follows describes a single T cell receptor (beta chain). Its specificity is not known. Germline CDR1 reads MNHEY; CDR2 reads SVGAGI. This CDR3 contains 17 residues. V gave up 0 bases and J gave up 5 bases, with 17 bases separating them. Each CDR3 protein gets one entry after TCRdb re-called the 5' RACE reads with MiXCR. The sample lists around 310,000 distinct CDR3 sequences, more than 20% occurring once. The sample originates from a study of T-cell memory formation after mild COVID-19. Turning to the study itself: Among the donors, TCR clusters were largely specific to each donor.

Broader study findings: Day 15 to 85 contracting clones showed balanced CD4/CD8; day 15 to 37 expanders favored CD4+.

Source material: PBMCs or a T cell subset sorted from them (not recorded which). This sequence originates from a young man who had mild COVID-19 (a few samples of this study predate the infection). Cell type and time point are not known. This chain connects TRBV6-5 to TRBJ1-3; D may be TRBD1 (5 bases). CDR3 sequence: CASSYSNNRGARNTIYF. The CDR3 DNA is TGTGCCAGCAGTTACTCGAATAACAGAGGGGCTCGAAACACCATATATTTT.